Shown below are 10 T cell receptor beta chains from a single sample sequenced in a study of response to subunit inactivated influenza vaccine. A single record per CDR3 protein comes from TCRdb applying MiXCR to the RT-PCR reads. The repertoire holds about 570,000 distinct CDR3 sequences, with approximately 10% as singletons. The data were also submitted as part of a second study, on T cells expressing NK-cell markers. That work states: In generating TCR beta cDNA, 5'RACE template switching with UMIs was used.

The source was PBMCs from blood, collected on the day of vaccination. Receptor source: a man aged 45-65 years who received an inactivated influenza vaccine.

This chain joins TRBV28 and TRBJ2-7; TRBD1 aligns across 7 bases. This CDR3 contains 14 residues. Germline assignment: CDR1 MDHEN and CDR2 SYDVKM. V shed 4 bases, J shed 0 bases, and the junction held 3 bases outside the gene matches. The CDR3 loop reads CASSSGQASYEQYF. The CDR3 nucleotides read TGTGCCAGCAGTTCAGGACAGGCCTCCTACGAGCAGTACTTC. Filled out from reference TRBV28 and TRBJ2-7, the complete variable domain reads DVKVTQSSRYLVKRTGEKVFLECVQDMDHENMFWYRQDPGLGLRLIYFSYDVKMKEKGDIPEGYSVSREKKERFSLILESASTNQTSMYLCASSSGQASYEQYFGPGTRLTVT.

This clonotype was detected ten times or more. The chain employs TRBV5-5 and TRBJ2-1, with D possibly matching TRBD1 (6 bases). Germline CDR1 reads SGHKS; CDR2 reads YYEKEE (reference sequence). V lost 2 bases to trimming and J lost 10 bases, with 10 bases between them. The CDR3 consists of 12 residues. CDR3 sequence (DNA): TGTGCCAGCAGCTTCGGGACAAGAGAGCAGTTCTTC. Amino acid sequence: CASSFGTREQFF.

This clonotype was detected only a few times. The chain is built from TRBV11-2 and TRBJ1-4; D gene uncertain. The CDR3 runs to 16 residues. The germline gives CDR1 SGHAT, CDR2 FQNNGV. V was cut by 1 base and J by 6 bases, with 15 bases left in between. For the CDR3, the DNA is TGTGCCAGCAGCTTAGGGATACACCGGTTCGATGAAAAACTGTTTTTT. As protein: CASSLGIHRFDEKLFF.

This clonotype was picked up many times. For the CDR3, the DNA is TGCGCCAGCAGCTGGAGACCGAGCCGTACCTACAATGAGCAGTTCTTC. Protein: CASSWRPSRTYNEQFF. The V gene is TRBV5-1, the J gene TRBJ2-1; D gene unclear. In germline, CDR1 is SGHRS, CDR2 YFSETQ. The CDR3 sequence is 16 residues long. V shed 3 bases and J shed 2 bases, with 15 bases lying between them.

This clonotype was seen a few times. V and J are TRBV7-9 and TRBJ2-5; 7 bases map to TRBD2. The CDR3 consists of 14 residues. Germline loops: CDR1 SEHNR, CDR2 FQNEAQ (reference sequence). With V trimmed by 5 bases and J by 2 bases, 5 bases remained unmatched. The CDR3 nucleotides read TGTGCCAGCAGCCCAGCGGGGAAGCAAGAGACCCAGTACTTC. Its protein product is CASSPAGKQETQYF. Filled out from reference TRBV7-9 and TRBJ2-5, the complete variable domain reads DTGVSQNPRHKITKRGQNVTFRCDPISEHNRLYWYRQTLGQGPEFLTYFQNEAQLEKSRLLSDRFSAERPKGSFSTLEIQRTEQGDSAMYLCASSPAGKQETQYFGPGTRLLVL.

This sequence joins TRBV6-2 or TRBV6-3 and TRBJ1-5, with D hard to call. CDR1 and CDR2 from the germline V gene are MNHEY and SVGEGT. This CDR3 region has 13 residues. Trimming shortened V by 4 bases and J by 11 bases, and 15 bases separated the two germline ends. The CDR3 nucleotides read TGTGCCAGCAGTTTGGGCGGTACCGGGGCCCAGCATTTT. Translating it yields CASSLGGTGAQHF.

This clonotype was counted many times. The V gene is TRBV7-8, the J gene TRBJ2-3; 7 bases are shared with TRBD1. Losses at the gene ends were 5 bases for V and 3 bases for J; bases not matched to a gene: 11. Germline assignment: CDR1 SGHVS and CDR2 FQNEAQ. The CDR3 totals 16 residues. CDR3 loop: CASSNPGTVNTDTQYF. CDR3 bases: TGTGCCAGCAGCAATCCCGGGACAGTAAATACAGATACGCAGTATTTT.

This clonotype has more than one count but fewer than ten. The V call is TRBV29-1, the J call TRBJ1-1; D possibly corresponds to TRBD1 (5 bases). This CDR3 spans 12 amino acids. Germline-derived CDR1 and CDR2 are SQVTM and ANQGSEA. The ends were cut back, 3 bases at V and 5 bases at J, with 10 bases in the middle. CDR3 sequence: CSVDHRRTEAFF. The CDR3 region has the DNA TGCAGCGTTGATCACAGGAGGACTGAAGCTTTCTTT.

This clonotype was seen a handful of times. This chain uses TRBV19 with TRBJ2-1; D gene ambiguous. Germline CDR1 is LNHDA and CDR2 is SQIVND (reference sequence). The CDR3 is 14 amino acids. The ends were cut back, 3 bases at V and 9 bases at J, with 15 bases in the middle. The CDR3 loop reads CASSIDPPWSEQFF. CDR3 DNA sequence: TGTGCCAGTAGTATTGACCCCCCATGGAGTGAGCAGTTCTTC. Full variable domain (outside the CDR3, taken from reference TRBV19 and TRBJ2-1): DGGITQSPKYLFRKEGQNVTLSCEQNLNHDAMYWYRQDPGQGLRLIYYSQIVNDFQKGDIAEGYSVSREKKESFPLTVTSAQKNPTAFYLCASSIDPPWSEQFFGPGTRLTVL.

This clonotype was seen only a few times. The V call is TRBV23-1, the J call TRBJ2-4, with 11 bases lining up with TRBD1. TRBV23-1 qualifies as an ORF whose function is uncertain. V lost 2 bases, J lost 9 bases, and 6 bases stayed unmatched. The CDR3 totals 15 residues. The CDR3 DNA is TGCGCCAGCAGTCAAATCCTGGGACAGGGGGGCATTCAGTACTTC. Encoded protein: CASSQILGQGGIQYF.